Reported below is one T cell receptor (beta chain). Its antigen is unidentified. These data belong to a study of shared clonotypes between healthy human individuals. The wider study: The study enrolled a couple of women and a few men aged 18 to 49.

This CDR3 is built from 12 residues. Germline CDR1 and CDR2: SGHNT and YENEEA. V was cut by 8 bases and J by 6 bases, with 11 bases left in between. The naive CD8 fraction comprised CD45RO-negative cells positively selected for CCR7 and excluded terminally differentiated effector memory CD45RA+ cells. General study results and limits: In contrast to clonotypes shared by all four donors, non-shared clonotypes had lower generation probabilities. Larger estimated richness was generally recorded for naive subsets relative to memory subsets.

The assay was carried out at the deep level. Generated by immunoSEQ multiplex PCR, the TCRdb table keeps only in-frame clones and is missing some. The profile shows 800,000 or so clones, around 96% of them singletons. The specimen was naive CD8+ T cells sorted from blood. V usage is TRBV11-3 and J usage is TRBJ1-5; D ambiguous. This clonotype was sampled from a man aged 25 to 45 in good health. This chain's CDR3 is CASVRVGQPQHF. CDR3 coding DNA: TGTGCCAGCGTCCGTGTAGGTCAGCCCCAGCATTTT.